This T cell receptor beta chain was identified in a study of cytomegalovirus exposure and HLA in healthy donors. Study results and limitations: The study carried out a later analysis of TCR beta sequences. It associated 15,000 to 20,000 of them with specific HLA alleles at a false discovery rate of 0.05. 87-base-pair reads could not separate some V segments, including TRBV6-2 and TRBV6-3. Researchers reported in a later analysis that common viral pathogens appeared linked to several top clusters. The study listed approximately 160 cytomegalovirus-associated TCR beta chains.

Concerning this clone: As yet, its antigen is unknown.

13 Jbeta primers and 60 Vbeta primers were used for the PCR. This table comes from immunoSEQ multiplex PCR, and its TCRdb copy is limited to in-frame clones, with some not included. Of some 170,000 clones listed, more than 60% are singletons. Looked up from germline, CDR1 is SGHVS and CDR2 is FNYEAQ. V lost 5 bases, J lost 0 bases, and 4 bases stayed unmatched. The CDR3 length is 14 residues. This TCR derives from a man aged 40-55 years in good health and CMV-seronegative. The rearrangement uses TRBV7-6 and TRBJ2-7, with TRBD1 matching over 7 bases. The sequenced material came from PBMCs. CDR3 sequence reads: CASSPRDSSYEQYF. The DNA for the CDR3 is TGTGCCAGCAGCCCCCGGGACAGCTCCTACGAGCAGTACTTC.